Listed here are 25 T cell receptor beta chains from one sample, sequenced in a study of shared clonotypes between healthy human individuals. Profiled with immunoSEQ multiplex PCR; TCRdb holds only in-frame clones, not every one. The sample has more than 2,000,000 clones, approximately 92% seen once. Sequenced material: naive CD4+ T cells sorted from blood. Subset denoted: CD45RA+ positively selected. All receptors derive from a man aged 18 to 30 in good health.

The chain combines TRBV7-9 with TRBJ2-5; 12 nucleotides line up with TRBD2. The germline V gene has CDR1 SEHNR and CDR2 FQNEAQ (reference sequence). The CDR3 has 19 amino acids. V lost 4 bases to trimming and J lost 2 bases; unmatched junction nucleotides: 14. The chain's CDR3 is CASSSYYRTSGVYQETQYF. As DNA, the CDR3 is TGTGCCAGCAGCTCCTATTACCGGACTAGCGGGGTGTATCAAGAGACCCAGTACTTC.

The DNA for the CDR3 is TGTGCCAGCACCCCCGGACGGGAGAAGCCTGGGGCCAACGTCCTGACTTTC. Translating it yields CASTPGREKPGANVLTF. The V gene is TRBV7-9, the J gene TRBJ2-6; D may be TRBD2 (6 bases). V was clipped by 7 bases and J by 2 bases, with 18 bases between them. The CDR3 contains 17 residues. The V gene's germline CDR1 is SEHNR and CDR2 FQNEAQ (reference sequence).

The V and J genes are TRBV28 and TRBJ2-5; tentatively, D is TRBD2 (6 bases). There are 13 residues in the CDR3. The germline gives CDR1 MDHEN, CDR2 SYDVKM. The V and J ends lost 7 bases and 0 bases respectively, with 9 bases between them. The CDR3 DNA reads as TGTGCCAGCACCGCGGGGAACCAAGAGACCCAGTACTTC. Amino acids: CASTAGNQETQYF. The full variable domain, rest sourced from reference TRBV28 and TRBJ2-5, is DVKVTQSSRYLVKRTGEKVFLECVQDMDHENMFWYRQDPGLGLRLIYFSYDVKMKEKGDIPEGYSVSREKKERFSLILESASTNQTSMYLCASTAGNQETQYFGPGTRLLVL.

This CDR3 is CASSLDSISYEQYF. CDR3 nucleotides: TGTGCCAGCAGCTTGGACAGTATCTCCTACGAGCAGTACTTC. The J gene is TRBJ2-7, the V gene TRBV11-3, with D perhaps matching TRBD1 (6 bases). The V gene lost 3 bases and the J gene lost 0 bases, with 9 bases spanning the gap. Germline CDR1 reads SGHNT; CDR2 reads YENEEA. This CDR3 spans 14 amino acids. The variable domain in full, with the rest retrieved from reference TRBV11-3 and TRBJ2-7, is EAGVVQSPRYKIIEKKQPVAFWCNPISGHNTLYWYLQNLGQGPELLIRYENEEAVDDSQLPKDRFSAERLKGVDSTLKIQPAELGDSAVYLCASSLDSISYEQYFGPGTRLTVT.

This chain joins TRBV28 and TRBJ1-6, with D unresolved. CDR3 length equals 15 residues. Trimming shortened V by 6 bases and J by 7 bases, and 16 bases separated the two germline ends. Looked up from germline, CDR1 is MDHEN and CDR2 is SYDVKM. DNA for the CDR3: TGTGCCAGCAGCTCTCCCACGGAACCGAATTCACCCCTCCACTTT. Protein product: CASSSPTEPNSPLHF.

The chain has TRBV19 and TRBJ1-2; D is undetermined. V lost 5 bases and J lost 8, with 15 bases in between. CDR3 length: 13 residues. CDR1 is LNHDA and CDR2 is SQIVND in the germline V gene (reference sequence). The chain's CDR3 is CASSLARPRGYTF. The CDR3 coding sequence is TGTGCCAGTAGTTTGGCCAGGCCCCGGGGCTACACCTTC.

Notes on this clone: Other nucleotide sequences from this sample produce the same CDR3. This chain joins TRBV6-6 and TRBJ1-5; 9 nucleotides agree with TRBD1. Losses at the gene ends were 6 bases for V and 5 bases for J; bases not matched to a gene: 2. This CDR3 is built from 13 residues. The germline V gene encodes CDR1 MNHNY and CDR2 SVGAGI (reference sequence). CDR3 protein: CASSRDRDQPQHF. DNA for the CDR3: TGTGCCAGCAGCCGGGACAGGGATCAGCCCCAGCATTTT.

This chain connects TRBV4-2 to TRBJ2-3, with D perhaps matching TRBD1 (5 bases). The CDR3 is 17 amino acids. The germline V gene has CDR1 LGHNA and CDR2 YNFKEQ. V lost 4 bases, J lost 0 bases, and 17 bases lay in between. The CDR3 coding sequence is TGTGCCAGCAGCCGCAACACTCAGGGTACTAGCACAGATACGCAGTATTTT. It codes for CASSRNTQGTSTDTQYF.

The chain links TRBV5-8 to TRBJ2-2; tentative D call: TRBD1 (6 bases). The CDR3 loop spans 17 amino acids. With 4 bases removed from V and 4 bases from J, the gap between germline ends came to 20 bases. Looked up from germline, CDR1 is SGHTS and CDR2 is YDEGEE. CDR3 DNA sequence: TGTGCCAGCAGCCAAGGGGGACACCTTGGGGCCACCGGGGAGCTGTTTTTT. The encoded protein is CASSQGGHLGATGELFF.

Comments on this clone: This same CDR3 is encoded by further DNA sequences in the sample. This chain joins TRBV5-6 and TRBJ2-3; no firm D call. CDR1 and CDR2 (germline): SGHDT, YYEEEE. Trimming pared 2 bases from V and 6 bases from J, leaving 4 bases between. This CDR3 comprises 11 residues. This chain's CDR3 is CASSFGDTQYF. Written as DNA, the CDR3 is TGTGCCAGCAGCTTTGGTGATACGCAGTATTTT.

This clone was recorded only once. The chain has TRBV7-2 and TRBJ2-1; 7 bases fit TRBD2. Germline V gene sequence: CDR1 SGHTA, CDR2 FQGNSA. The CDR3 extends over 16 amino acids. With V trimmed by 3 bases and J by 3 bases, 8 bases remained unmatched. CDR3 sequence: CASSLTPGLYYNEQFF. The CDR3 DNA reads TGTGCCAGCAGCTTGACTCCGGGACTATACTACAATGAGCAGTTCTTC.

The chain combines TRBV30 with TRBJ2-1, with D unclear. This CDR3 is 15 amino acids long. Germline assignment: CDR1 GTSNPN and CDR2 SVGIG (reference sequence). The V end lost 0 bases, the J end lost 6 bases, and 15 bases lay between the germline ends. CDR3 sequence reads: CAWSVLALWTNEQFF. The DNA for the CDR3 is TGTGCCTGGAGTGTACTGGCTTTGTGGACCAATGAGCAGTTCTTC. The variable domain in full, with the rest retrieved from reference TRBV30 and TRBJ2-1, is SQTIHQWPATLVQPVGSPLSLECTVEGTSNPNLYWYRQAAGRGLQLLFYSVGIGQISSEVPQNLSASRPQDRQFILSSKKLLLSDSGFYLCAWSVLALWTNEQFFGPGTRLTVL.

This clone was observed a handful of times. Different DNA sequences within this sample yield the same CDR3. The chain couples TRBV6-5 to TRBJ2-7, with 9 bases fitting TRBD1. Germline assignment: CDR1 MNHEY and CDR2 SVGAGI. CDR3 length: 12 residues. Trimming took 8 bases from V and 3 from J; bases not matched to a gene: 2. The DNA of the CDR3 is TGTGCCAGCTCGGGACAGGGCTACGAGCAGTACTTC. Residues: CASSGQGYEQYF.

CDR3 in DNA: TGCGCCAGCAGCCCCACTCTAGCGGCTAGCACAGATACGCAGTATTTT. It translates to CASSPTLAASTDTQYF. This chain uses TRBV5-1 with TRBJ2-3; 7 bases are shared with TRBD2. Germline CDR1 and CDR2: SGHRS and YFSETQ. The CDR3 totals 16 residues. V lost 4 bases, J lost 0 bases, and 8 bases stayed unmatched.

The CDR3 loop reads CASSQEVAGGIYEQYF. Here the CDR3 DNA reads TGCGCCAGCAGCCAAGAAGTGGCAGGGGGGATCTACGAGCAGTACTTC. The chain employs TRBV4-1 and TRBJ2-7, with D possibly matching TRBD1 (7 bases). Trimming removed 0 bases at V and 3 bases at J, with 15 bases between. Germline V gene data show CDR1 as MGHRA and CDR2 as YSYEKL. The CDR3 has 16 residues.

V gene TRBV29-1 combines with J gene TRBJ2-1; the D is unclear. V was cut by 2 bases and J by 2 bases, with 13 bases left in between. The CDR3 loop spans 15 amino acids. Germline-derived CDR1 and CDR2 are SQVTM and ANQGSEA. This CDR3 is CSVESPLQTYNEQFF. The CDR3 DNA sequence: TGCAGCGTTGAAAGTCCCCTACAGACCTACAATGAGCAGTTCTTC.

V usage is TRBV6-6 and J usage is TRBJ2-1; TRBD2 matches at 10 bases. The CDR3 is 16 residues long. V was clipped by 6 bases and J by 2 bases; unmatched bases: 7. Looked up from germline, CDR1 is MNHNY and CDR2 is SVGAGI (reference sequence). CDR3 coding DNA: TGTGCCAGCAGCCTAGTAGCGGGAGGCGCCTACAATGAGCAGTTCTTC. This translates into CASSLVAGGAYNEQFF.

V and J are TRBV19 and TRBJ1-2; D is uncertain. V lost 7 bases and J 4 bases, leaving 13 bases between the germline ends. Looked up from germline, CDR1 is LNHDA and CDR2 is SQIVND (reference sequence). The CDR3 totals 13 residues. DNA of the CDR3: TGTGCCAGTACCGAGATAGCAGGCTATGGCTACACCTTC. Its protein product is CASTEIAGYGYTF.

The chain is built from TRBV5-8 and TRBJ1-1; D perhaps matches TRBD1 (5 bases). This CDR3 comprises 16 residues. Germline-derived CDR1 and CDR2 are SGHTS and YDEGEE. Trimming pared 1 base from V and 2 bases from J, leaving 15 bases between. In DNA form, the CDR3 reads TGTGCCAGCAGCTTGTTCCTAGGGGCTGTAAACACTGAAGCTTTCTTT. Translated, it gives CASSLFLGAVNTEAFF.

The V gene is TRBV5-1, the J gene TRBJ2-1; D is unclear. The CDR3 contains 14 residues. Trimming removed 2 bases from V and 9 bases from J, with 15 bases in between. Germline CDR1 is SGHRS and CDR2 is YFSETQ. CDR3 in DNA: TGCGCCAGCAGCTTACCACAAGGGTGGGGTGAGCAGTTCTTC. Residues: CASSLPQGWGEQFF.

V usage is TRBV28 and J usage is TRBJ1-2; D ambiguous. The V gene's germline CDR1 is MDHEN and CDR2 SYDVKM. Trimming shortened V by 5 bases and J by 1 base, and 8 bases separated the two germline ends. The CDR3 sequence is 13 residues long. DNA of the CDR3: TGTGCCAGCAGTAACCAGGTTAACTATGGCTACACCTTC. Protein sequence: CASSNQVNYGYTF.

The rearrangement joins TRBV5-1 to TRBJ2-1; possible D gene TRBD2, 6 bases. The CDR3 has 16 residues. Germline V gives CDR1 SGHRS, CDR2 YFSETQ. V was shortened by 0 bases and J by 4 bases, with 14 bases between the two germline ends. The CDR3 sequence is CASSLVSEGRYNEQFF. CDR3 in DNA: TGCGCCAGCAGCTTGGTGTCGGAGGGGAGGTACAATGAGCAGTTCTTC.

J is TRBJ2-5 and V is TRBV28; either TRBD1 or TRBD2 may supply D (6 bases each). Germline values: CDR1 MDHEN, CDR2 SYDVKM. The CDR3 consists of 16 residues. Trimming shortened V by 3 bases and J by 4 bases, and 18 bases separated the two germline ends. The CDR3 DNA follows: TGTGCCAGCAGTTTGAATCGGGGGCCCGTCCCAGAGACCCAGTACTTC. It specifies CASSLNRGPVPETQYF.

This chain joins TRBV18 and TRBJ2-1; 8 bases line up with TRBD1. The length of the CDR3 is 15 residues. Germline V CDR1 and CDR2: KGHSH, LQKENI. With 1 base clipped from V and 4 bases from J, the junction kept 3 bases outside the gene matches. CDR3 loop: CASSPQDRVYNEQFF. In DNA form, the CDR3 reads TGTGCCAGCTCACCACAGGACAGGGTTTACAATGAGCAGTTCTTC.

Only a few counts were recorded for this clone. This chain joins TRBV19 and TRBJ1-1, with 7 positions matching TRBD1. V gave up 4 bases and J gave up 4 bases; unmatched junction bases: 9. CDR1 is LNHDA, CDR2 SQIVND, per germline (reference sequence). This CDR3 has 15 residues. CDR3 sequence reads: CASSTRTGWATEAFF. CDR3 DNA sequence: TGTGCCAGTAGTACACGGACAGGTTGGGCCACTGAAGCTTTCTTT.